Following are 9 T cell receptor beta chains from one sample sequenced in a study of post-analysis software for immune sequencing data (dated by TCRdb to the mid-2010s). Here is what the overall study found, with its caveats: Roughly 5 TRBV segments, including TRBV5-6, TRBV5-1 and TRBV20-1, were significantly more frequent in patients than controls.

Library creation used PCR. Sequencing instrument: Illumina HiSeq 2500. To reduce PCR and sequencing biases, unique molecular identifiers were incorporated into the TCR beta cDNA libraries. TCRdb reprocessing: public reads trimmed at Q25 with fastp, clones called with MiXCR, in-frame beta chains kept. Each record represents a unique CDR3 protein, reported with the most common genes and DNA among its rows. The sample table records around 440,000 distinct CDR3 sequences; 40% to 55% of these occur just once. Over 10% of the sample comes from the top ten. Their antigens remain unidentified. The sequencing sample was made of blood. Every receptor here comes from a girl under 18 with multiple sclerosis.

Worth noting for this clonotype: The CDR3 end shows no conserved phenylalanine or tryptophan, and so a read error is likely. The rearrangement links TRBV18 to TRBJ1-1, with unresolved D. The CDR3 is 13 amino acids. V dropped 4 bases and J dropped 3 bases, with 9 bases sitting between them. Germline V gives CDR1 KGHSH, CDR2 LQKENI. CDR3 amino acids: CASSLLEDTEAFC. The DNA for the CDR3 is TGTGCCAGCTCACTGCTTGAGGACACTGAAGCTTTCTGT.

The sample holds a few counts of this clonotype. The chain recombines TRBV20-1 with TRBJ2-5; D uncertain. This CDR3 is 13 amino acids long. Germline V gene data show CDR1 as DFQATT and CDR2 as SNEGSKA (reference sequence). Trimming pared 5 bases from V and 2 bases from J, leaving 12 bases between. The CDR3 bases are TGCAGTGCTCGTCACCGATTGCAAGAGACCCAGTACTTC. Residues: CSARHRLQETQYF.

J is TRBJ1-5 and V is TRBV12-3 or TRBV12-4; the D is unclear. V lost 3 bases to trimming and J lost 1 base, with 10 bases between them. CDR3 length: 15 amino acids. The DNA for the CDR3 is TGTGCCAGCAGTTTTGGGCAAGTAAGCAATCAGCCCCAGCATTTT. This gives the protein CASSFGQVSNQPQHF.

This clonotype has only a few counts. The chain couples TRBV5-1 to TRBJ2-1; D is possibly TRBD2 (6 bases). V gave up 0 bases and J gave up 3 bases, with 10 bases separating them. The V gene's germline CDR1 is SGHRS and CDR2 YFSETQ. CDR3 size: 15 residues. In nucleotides, the CDR3 is TGCGCCAGCAGCTTGGCCGGGAGCGGCTACAATGAGCAGTTCTTC. It yields the protein CASSLAGSGYNEQFF.

This clonotype was seen a few times. This chain links TRBV5-1 with TRBJ2-7; 12 bases are a match to TRBD2. The CDR3 sequence is 15 residues long. The germline gives CDR1 SGHRS, CDR2 YFSETQ. Unmatched junction bases numbered 4, after V lost 4 bases and J lost 2 bases. CDR3 protein: CASSPLAGGPYEQYF. The CDR3 nucleotides are TGCGCCAGCAGCCCACTAGCGGGAGGACCCTACGAGCAGTACTTC.

The chain carries TRBV20-1 and TRBJ2-7; 7 bases agree with TRBD2. Germline loops: CDR1 DFQATT, CDR2 SNEGSKA (reference sequence). J lost 0 bases, V lost 3 bases, and 11 bases had no gene match. The CDR3 length is 16 residues. In DNA, the CDR3 is TGCAGTGCTAGTAGGGCGAGGGACTACAGCTCCTACGAGCAGTACTTC. Protein: CSASRARDYSSYEQYF.

The chain employs TRBV29-1 and TRBJ2-7, with no clear D. Trimming cost V 4 bases and J 2 bases, with 9 bases left between them. Germline loops: CDR1 SQVTM, CDR2 ANQGSEA. The CDR3 contains 12 residues. The CDR3 reads CSVGMSTYEQYF. CDR3 DNA sequence: TGCAGCGTTGGTATGTCGACCTACGAGCAGTACTTC.

This clonotype was seen only a few times. V is TRBV20-1 and J is TRBJ2-7, with D possibly TRBD2 on 6 matching bases. V dropped 5 bases and J dropped 3 bases, with 11 bases sitting between them. CDR3 length: 12 amino acids. The germline V gene has CDR1 DFQATT and CDR2 SNEGSKA (reference sequence). The CDR3 sequence: CSAVADLYEQYF. CDR3 in DNA: TGCAGTGCTGTAGCGGACCTCTACGAGCAGTACTTC.

V is TRBV20-1 and J is TRBJ2-5; D may be TRBD1 (7 bases). V was shortened by 0 bases and J by 5 bases, with 16 bases between the two germline ends. This CDR3 has 15 residues. Germline CDR1 reads DFQATT; CDR2 reads SNEGSKA (reference sequence). The CDR3 here is CSARDLGGGGETQYF. The CDR3 DNA is TGCAGTGCTAGAGATCTAGGAGGGGGCGGGGAGACCCAGTACTTC.